Presented here are 10 T cell receptor beta chains from one specimen sequenced in a study of blood T cell repertoires in COVID-19. Profiling relied on immunoSEQ multiplex PCR, and the TCRdb table lists in-frame clones only, not all of them. Of over 200,000 clones in the sample, around 88% were seen once. Sequencing input: PBMCs or T cells enriched from blood (not recorded which). Receptors were obtained from a man aged 35 to 55 who had recovered from COVID-19.

The chain couples TRBV5-4 to TRBJ1-1, with D possibly TRBD1 on 6 matching bases. The CDR3 runs to 14 residues. V was clipped by 0 bases and J by 5 bases, with 11 bases between them. The germline V gene has CDR1 SGHNT and CDR2 YYREEE (reference sequence). The CDR3 here is CASSLVDSATEAFF. The CDR3 DNA reads TGTGCCAGCAGCTTGGTGGACAGCGCAACTGAAGCTTTCTTT.

This clone appeared once. This chain links TRBV28 with TRBJ2-7; D might be TRBD2 (6 bases). This CDR3 comprises 16 residues. V lost 6 bases and J 0 bases, leaving 18 bases between the germline ends. Per the germline V gene, CDR1 is MDHEN and CDR2 is SYDVKM. This CDR3 is CASREPGERGSYEQYF. The CDR3 DNA sequence: TGTGCCAGCAGGGAGCCGGGGGAGAGGGGCTCCTACGAGCAGTACTTC.

The rearrangement uses TRBV10-3 and TRBJ2-7; 8 bases are a match to TRBD2. The CDR3 spans 16 residues. V shed 6 bases, J shed 0 bases, and the junction held 10 bases outside the gene matches. CDR1 is ENHRY, CDR2 SYGVKD, per germline. CDR3 protein: CAIRDRLANSSYEQYF. Here the CDR3 DNA reads TGTGCCATCAGGGACCGACTAGCGAACAGCTCCTACGAGCAGTACTTC.

V is TRBV5-6 and J is TRBJ1-5; no clear D. Trimming stripped 2 bases from V and 3 bases from J, with 12 bases between. CDR1 and CDR2 from the germline V gene are SGHDT and YYEEEE. The CDR3 is made up of 15 amino acids. CDR3 DNA: TGTGCCAGCAGCTTTGGACTGAATAACAATCAGCCCCAGCATTTT. As protein: CASSFGLNNNQPQHF.

The chain recombines TRBV5-1 with TRBJ2-1, with TRBD1 identical over 10 bases. The V segment lost 4 bases and the J segment 9 bases; nucleotides outside the gene matches: 7. This CDR3 has 14 residues. CDR1 and CDR2 from the germline V gene are SGHRS and YFSETQ. CDR3 amino acids: CASSPGTGVGEQFF. The CDR3 nucleotides read TGCGCCAGCAGCCCGGGGACAGGGGTGGGTGAGCAGTTCTTC.

This chain joins TRBV29-1 and TRBJ1-2, with D hard to call. The V gene lost 4 bases and the J gene lost 0 bases, with 12 bases spanning the gap. The CDR3 length is 14 residues. Germline-derived CDR1 and CDR2 are SQVTM and ANQGSEA. CDR3 sequence (DNA): TGCAGCGTTGTCTCAGGATACCCTAACTATGGCTACACCTTC. It yields the protein CSVVSGYPNYGYTF. The complete variable domain, with remaining parts taken from reference TRBV29-1 and TRBJ1-2, reads SAVISQKPSRDICQRGTSLTIQCQVDSQVTMMFWYRQQPGQSLTLIATANQGSEATYESGFVIDKFPISRPNLTFSTLTVSNMSPEDSSIYLCSVVSGYPNYGYTFGSGTRLTVV.

The J gene is TRBJ2-5, the V gene TRBV19; 9 bases fit TRBD1. The V segment lost 5 bases and the J segment 2 bases; nucleotides outside the gene matches: 3. The CDR3 sequence is 14 residues long. Germline CDR1 is LNHDA and CDR2 is SQIVND (reference sequence). This CDR3 reads CASSFGQGQETQYF. CDR3 DNA: TGTGCCAGTAGTTTCGGACAGGGGCAAGAGACCCAGTACTTC.

Written as DNA, the CDR3 is TGTGCCAGCGCTCCGGGCAGGGGGCACATGAACACTGAAGCTTTCTTT. This codes for CASAPGRGHMNTEAFF. The chain joins TRBV13 to TRBJ1-1; 8 bases match TRBD1. CDR1 and CDR2 (germline): PRHDT, FYEKMQ (reference sequence). V lost 8 bases, J lost 0 bases, and 11 bases stayed unmatched. The length of the CDR3 is 16 residues.

This clone appeared a single time. This rearrangement joins TRBV30 to TRBJ1-4; D not resolved. CDR1 and CDR2 (germline): GTSNPN, SVGIG (reference sequence). V was trimmed by 2 bases and J by 4 bases, leaving 14 bases between them. This CDR3 contains 15 residues. CDR3 region: CAWSFGTAGNEKLFF. The CDR3, as DNA: TGTGCCTGGAGTTTCGGTACAGCGGGTAATGAAAAACTGTTTTTT.

The V gene is TRBV14, the J gene TRBJ2-2, with 9 bases lining up with TRBD2. V shed 4 bases, J shed 0 bases, and the junction held 3 bases outside the gene matches. The CDR3 has 16 amino acids. From germline, CDR1 is SGHDN and CDR2 FVKESK. The CDR3 nucleotides are TGTGCCAGCAGCCCTCGACTAGCGGCGAACACCGGGGAGCTGTTTTTT. Protein product: CASSPRLAANTGELFF.